This TCR beta chain was profiled in a study of T cell changes during pregnancy in multiple sclerosis. J was trimmed by 8 bases and V by 4 bases; bases with no gene match: 13. The CDR3 runs to 16 residues. Germline CDR1 and CDR2: MNHEY and SMNVEV (reference sequence). The table lists this clone with a count of one. The repertoire was sequenced with immunoSEQ multiplex PCR; TCRdb's copy has only in-frame clones and lacks some. The sample gives 100,000 or so clones, 85% to 95% of which show up once; about 4.5% is in the top ten. The TCR originated in a female donor with multiple sclerosis, enrolled in a pregnancy study. The chain is built from TRBV27 and TRBJ2-1, with TRBD1 matching over 8 bases. This material consisted of peripheral blood, taken in the first trimester of pregnancy. The CDR3 here is CASSSRSGQGGHEQFF. The CDR3 nucleotides are TGTGCCAGCAGTTCCCGATCCGGACAGGGTGGGCATGAGCAGTTCTTC.